Sequencing of this TCR beta chain was carried out in a study of cytomegalovirus exposure and HLA in healthy donors. This CDR3 is built from 16 residues. The V gene's germline CDR1 is SGDLS and CDR2 YYNGEE. The ends were cut back, 3 bases at V and 8 bases at J, with 23 bases in the middle. The PCR employed 60 Vbeta primers together with 13 Jbeta primers. Libraries were prepared by immunoSEQ multiplex PCR; TCRdb keeps only in-frame clonotypes and omits some of them. This sample's table reports approximately 110,000 clones. J is TRBJ1-2 and V is TRBV9; tentative D call: TRBD1 (6 bases). The receptor comes from a man younger than 35 in good health and CMV-seronegative. Sequenced sample: PBMCs. The CDR3, as DNA: TGTGCCAGCAGCGCCCTCCGGGACATAGGGTTGGGGGGCTACACCTTC. Translating it yields CASSALRDIGLGGYTF.